These T cell receptor beta chains were read from a single sample in a study of T cells after yellow fever vaccination. TCRdb independently ran MiXCR on the 5' RACE reads; one entry per CDR3 protein. The sample contains about 400,000 distinct CDR3 sequences, 6.2% of which appear only once. Sequencing was performed on PBMCs, taken 5 days after the yellow fever booster vaccination. Receptors were obtained from a young man who received the YFV17D yellow fever vaccine. Each CDR3 is given with its conserved first and last residue. Each record gives: CDR3 protein, CDR3 DNA, V gene, D gene, clone size, J gene. A D gene is named only where the DNA matches it firmly. Clone size is shown for a subset of rows, as once, few, many or a class of expanded clone.

CSVTGAGANVLTF	TGCAGCGTAACAGGGGCCGGGGCCAACGTCCTGACTTTC	TRBV29-1	TRBD1	-	TRBJ2-6
CASSLAPYGAKNIQYF	TGCGCCAGCAGCTTGGCTCCCTACGGGGCCAAAAACATTCAGTACTTC	TRBV5-1	-	many	TRBJ2-4
CAISEGVAYEQYF	TGTGCCATCAGTGAGGGGGTTGCCTACGAGCAGTACTTC	TRBV10-3	-	many	TRBJ2-7
CASSSRGLATYEQFF	TGTGCCAGCAGTTCCAGAGGACTAGCCACCTATGAGCAGTTCTTC	TRBV12-3/TRBV12-4	TRBD2	few	TRBJ2-1
CASTLGLSGDEQYF	TGTGCCAGCACCCTGGGGCTGTCAGGGGACGAGCAGTACTTC	TRBV7-2	-	few	TRBJ2-7
CASRSGAYNSPLHF	TGTGCCAGCAGGTCAGGGGCCTATAATTCACCCCTCCACTTT	TRBV6-5	-	many	TRBJ1-6
CASSLAGPRDTQYF	TGTGCCAGCAGCTTAGCAGGGCCCAGGGATACGCAGTATTTT	TRBV11-2	-	-	TRBJ2-3
CSASVEGLTDTQYF	TGCAGTGCTAGTGTCGAGGGTCTCACAGATACGCAGTATTTT	TRBV20-1	-	-	TRBJ2-3
CAISAGQRNEQFF	TGTGCCATCAGTGCCGGACAGAGGAATGAGCAGTTCTTC	TRBV10-3	-	many	TRBJ2-1
CASSILGQPQETQYF	TGTGCCAGTAGTATCTTGGGGCAGCCCCAAGAGACCCAGTACTTC	TRBV19	-	many	TRBJ2-5
CASSQVTTEDYNEQFF	TGTGCCAGCAGCCAAGTCACAACGGAAGATTACAATGAGCAGTTCTTC	TRBV3-1	-	many	TRBJ2-1
CASTLSAGDYNEQYF	TGTGCCAGCACCTTGAGTGCGGGAGACTACAATGAGCAGTACTTC	TRBV7-2	TRBD2	-	TRBJ2-5
CASSLALDEQFF	TGCGCCAGCAGCTTGGCCCTCGATGAGCAGTTCTTC	TRBV5-1	-	many	TRBJ2-1
CCARVPSGSSYNEQFF	TGCTGTGCTAGAGTACCTAGCGGGAGTTCCTACAATGAGCAGTTCTTC	TRBV20-1	TRBD2	-	TRBJ2-1
CSALDYNEQFF	TGCAGTGCACTGGATTACAATGAGCAGTTCTTC	TRBV20-1	-	few	TRBJ2-1
CASSQDWKYNEQFF	TGTGCCAGCAGCCAAGATTGGAAATACAATGAGCAGTTCTTC	TRBV14	-	few	TRBJ2-1
CSASGSWVDTQYF	TGCAGTGCTAGCGGGAGTTGGGTAGATACGCAGTATTTT	TRBV20-1	-	few	TRBJ2-3
CASTEYGPLNEQYF	TGTGCCAGCACCGAGTACGGGCCCCTCAACGAGCAGTACTTC	TRBV2	-	many	TRBJ2-7
CSAARGGSNQPQHF	TGCAGTGCTGCACGGGGAGGGAGCAATCAGCCCCAGCATTTT	TRBV20-1	-	-	TRBJ1-5
CSARDHRDRNTGELFF	TGCAGTGCTAGAGACCATCGGGACAGAAACACCGGGGAGCTGTTTTTT	TRBV20-1	TRBD1	many	TRBJ2-2
CASSQVRGQSQPQHF	TGCGCCAGCAGCCAAGTCAGGGGTCAGAGCCAGCCCCAGCATTTT	TRBV4-1	-	few	TRBJ1-5
CASSLSAGQETQYF	TGTGCCAGCAGTTTATCGGCAGGACAAGAGACCCAGTACTTC	TRBV27	-	few	TRBJ2-5
CSASGPSYEQYF	TGCAGTGCGAGCGGACCCTCCTACGAGCAGTACTTC	TRBV20-1	-	-	TRBJ2-7
CASSPRGVGANVLTF	TGTGCCAGCAGCCCTAGAGGGGTTGGGGCCAACGTCCTGACTTTC	TRBV7-2	-	-	TRBJ2-6
CASSLEGGLNTGELFF	TGTGCCAGCAGCTTAGAAGGGGGATTGAACACCGGGGAGCTGTTTTTT	TRBV7-2	-	many	TRBJ2-2
CASSVASGGKETQYF	TGTGCCAGCAGCGTTGCCTCTGGAGGGAAAGAGACCCAGTACTTC	TRBV9	-	many	TRBJ2-5
CASSPGNGEGNTEAFF	TGTGCCAGCAGCCCGGGAAACGGAGAAGGGAACACTGAAGCTTTCTTT	TRBV7-6	-	few	TRBJ1-1
CASSLEVGEQYF	TGTGCCAGCAGCTTGGAGGTAGGCGAGCAGTACTTC	TRBV7-2	-	many	TRBJ2-7
CASSSGQISGTQYF	TGTGCCAGCAGTTCCGGACAGATAAGCGGGACCCAGTACTTC	TRBV6-5	-	-	TRBJ2-5
CASSSPFMGPQYF	TGTGCCAGCAGCTCCCCTTTCATGGGGCCGCAGTATTTT	TRBV5-6	-	many	TRBJ2-3
CASSLAFLQETQYF	TGTGCCAGCAGCTTAGCCTTCCTCCAAGAGACCCAGTACTTC	TRBV7-2	-	-	TRBJ2-5
CASSPPTGTTGELFF	TGTGCCAGCTCACCACCGACGGGGACCACCGGGGAGCTGTTTTTT	TRBV18	-	many	TRBJ2-2
CASRPAGTGVYEQYF	TGTGCCAGCAGACCCGCTGGGACAGGCGTCTACGAGCAGTACTTC	TRBV27	TRBD1	many	TRBJ2-7
CASSPLRGSATEAFF	TGTGCCAGCAGTCCCCTCAGGGGTTCGGCCACTGAAGCTTTCTTT	TRBV12-3/TRBV12-4	-	few	TRBJ1-1
CSASDSLTTYEQYF	TGCAGTGCGAGTGATTCACTTACTACCTACGAGCAGTACTTC	TRBV20-1	-	few	TRBJ2-7
CASSWTGGSTDTQYF	TGCGCCAGCAGTTGGACGGGAGGAAGCACAGATACGCAGTATTTT	TRBV5-1	TRBD2	many	TRBJ2-3
CASSRGETGELFF	TGTGCCAGCAGTCGTGGGGAGACCGGGGAGCTGTTTTTT	TRBV5-4	-	few	TRBJ2-2
CASSPTLSSGYTF	TGTGCCAGCAGTCCCACCCTTAGTTCCGGCTACACCTTC	TRBV12-3/TRBV12-4	-	-	TRBJ1-2
CASSSDRGRSEQFF	TGTGCCAGCAGCTCGGACAGGGGGCGTAGCGAGCAGTTCTTC	TRBV5-8	TRBD1	-	TRBJ2-1
CAWRSGSEQYF	TGTGCCTGGAGATCAGGAAGCGAGCAGTACTTC	TRBV30	-	few	TRBJ2-7
CASSPGRGKASGKIYNEQFF	TGTGCCAGCAGCCCCGGAAGGGGAAAGGCTAGCGGGAAGATCTACAATGAGCAGTTCTTC	TRBV11-1	TRBD2	many	TRBJ2-1
CASSLEVASTQYF	TGTGCCAGCAGCTTAGAAGTCGCCAGCACCCAGTACTTC	TRBV11-2	-	few	TRBJ2-5
CASSTAGDTQYF	TGTGCCAGCAGCACCGCGGGGGATACGCAGTATTTT	TRBV7-8	-	many	TRBJ2-3
CASSRDSNTGELFF	TGTGCCAGCAGCCGGGACTCGAACACCGGGGAGCTGTTTTTT	TRBV7-2	-	many	TRBJ2-2
CASSQLAGGPYEQYF	TGTGCCAGCAGCCAACTAGCGGGAGGGCCATACGAGCAGTACTTC	TRBV3-1	TRBD2	many	TRBJ2-7
CASSISYEQFF	TGTGCCAGTAGTATAAGCTATGAGCAGTTCTTC	TRBV19	-	many	TRBJ2-1
CSVPTGVGYGYTF	TGCAGCGTCCCGACAGGGGTGGGCTATGGCTACACCTTC	TRBV29-1	TRBD1	few	TRBJ1-2
CASSPGTNPDTGELFF	TGTGCCAGCAGCCCAGGGACGAATCCTGACACCGGGGAGCTGTTTTTT	TRBV4-2	-	few	TRBJ2-2
CASSSEGGKMEAFF	TGTGCCAGCAGTTCGGAAGGGGGCAAAATGGAAGCTTTCTTT	TRBV12-3/TRBV12-4	TRBD1	many	TRBJ1-1